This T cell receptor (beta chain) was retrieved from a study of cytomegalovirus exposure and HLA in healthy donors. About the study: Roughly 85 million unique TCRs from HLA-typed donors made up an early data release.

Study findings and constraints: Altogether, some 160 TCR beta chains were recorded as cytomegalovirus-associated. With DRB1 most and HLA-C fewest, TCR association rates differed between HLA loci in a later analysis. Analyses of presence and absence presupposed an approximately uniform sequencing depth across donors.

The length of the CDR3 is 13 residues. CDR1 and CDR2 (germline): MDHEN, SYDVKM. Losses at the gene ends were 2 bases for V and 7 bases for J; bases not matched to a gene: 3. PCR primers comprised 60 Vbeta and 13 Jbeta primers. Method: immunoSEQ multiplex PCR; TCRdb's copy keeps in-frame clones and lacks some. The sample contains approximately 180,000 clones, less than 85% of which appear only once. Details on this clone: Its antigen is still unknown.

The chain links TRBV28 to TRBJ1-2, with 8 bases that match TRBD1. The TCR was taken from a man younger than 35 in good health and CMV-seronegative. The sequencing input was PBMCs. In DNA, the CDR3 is TGTGCCAGCAGTTTACAGGGGGCGCGTGGCTACACCTTC. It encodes CASSLQGARGYTF.